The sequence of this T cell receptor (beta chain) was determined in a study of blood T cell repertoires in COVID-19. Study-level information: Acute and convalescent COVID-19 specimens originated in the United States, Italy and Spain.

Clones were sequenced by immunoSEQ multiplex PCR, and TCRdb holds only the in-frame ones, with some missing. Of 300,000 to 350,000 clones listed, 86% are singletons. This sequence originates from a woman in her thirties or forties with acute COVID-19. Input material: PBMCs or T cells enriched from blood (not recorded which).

The CDR3 nucleotides read TGTGCCAGCTGTGGGGGACTAGCGGGAAGCGAGCAGTACTTC. Amino acid sequence: CASCGGLAGSEQYF. The rearrangement joins TRBV18 to TRBJ2-7, with TRBD2 identical over 13 bases. V was clipped by 7 bases and J by 6 bases; unmatched bases: 6. The CDR3 is 14 residues long. Germline V gene lookup returns CDR1 KGHSH and CDR2 LQKENI.